The rows below give T cell receptor beta chains drawn from one sample of a study of cytomegalovirus exposure and HLA in healthy donors. Some clones are missing from TCRdb's copy, which holds only in-frame ones; the method was immunoSEQ multiplex PCR. The table records 52,000 or so clones, roughly 89% of them present only once. Material for sequencing was PBMCs. Every receptor here comes from a woman between 18 and 30 years old in good health and CMV-seronegative. The CDR3 runs from the conserved cysteine through the conserved F or W. D genes are given only for firm matches. For some rows the clone size is stated as once, few or many, or as a class when expanded; others skip it.

v_gene,abundance,d_gene,j_gene,CDR3aa,CDR3nt
TRBV2,NA,TRBD2,TRBJ2-5,CASSTSGDQETQYF,TGTGCCAGCAGTACTAGCGGGGACCAAGAGACCCAGTACTTC
TRBV6-1,NA,TRBD1,TRBJ1-4,CASSAGQNNEKLFF,TGTGCCAGCAGTGCGGGACAGAATAATGAAAAACTGTTTTTT
TRBV9,NA,TRBD2,TRBJ2-5,CASSPGGGETQYF,TGTGCCAGCAGCCCCGGCGGGGGAGAGACCCAGTACTTC
TRBV7-6,few,TRBD1,TRBJ2-7,CASSFGTGGTYEQYF,TGTGCCAGCAGCTTCGGGACAGGGGGAACCTACGAGCAGTACTTC
TRBV5-1,once,TRBD1,TRBJ2-1,CASSFTGGGNNEQFF,TGCGCCAGCAGCTTTACAGGGGGCGGGAACAATGAGCAGTTCTTC
TRBV5-4,NA,TRBD1,TRBJ1-4,CASSAPGQGNEKLFF,TGTGCCAGCAGCGCTCCGGGACAGGGCAATGAAAAACTGTTTTTT
TRBV11-3,NA,NA,TRBJ2-5,CASSAWTEETQYF,TGTGCCAGCAGCGCATGGACAGAAGAGACCCAGTACTTC
TRBV5-1,NA,TRBD1,TRBJ2-1,CASSLTGADYNEQFF,TGCGCCAGCAGCTTAACAGGGGCTGACTACAATGAGCAGTTCTTC
TRBV7-6,NA,NA,TRBJ2-5,CASSATGPETQYF,TGTGCCAGCAGCGCAACAGGGCCGGAGACCCAGTACTTC
TRBV7-2,NA,NA,TRBJ1-4,CASSSPTARKLFF,TGTGCCAGCAGCTCCCCTACCGCGAGGAAACTGTTTTTT
TRBV13,NA,NA,TRBJ2-5,CASSHQETQYF,TGTGCCAGCAGCCATCAAGAGACCCAGTACTTC
TRBV6-6,NA,NA,TRBJ2-3,CASSLSRRGRTDTQYF,TGTGCCAGCAGCCTTTCCCGCAGGGGTCGCACAGATACGCAGTATTTT
TRBV5-6,NA,TRBD1,TRBJ2-5,CASIIGPGQEETQYF,TGTGCCAGCATCATAGGACCGGGACAGGAAGAGACCCAGTACTTC
TRBV7-7,once,TRBD2,TRBJ2-3,CASSAGLAPPDTQYF,TGTGCTAGCAGCGCAGGACTAGCCCCGCCAGATACGCAGTATTTT
TRBV28,NA,NA,TRBJ2-2,CASTTANTGELFF,TGTGCCAGCACGACAGCGAACACCGGGGAGCTGTTTTTT
TRBV6-1,NA,TRBD1,TRBJ1-1,CASNLGTATEAFF,TGTGCCAGCAATCTTGGGACAGCCACTGAAGCTTTCTTT
TRBV11-2,NA,TRBD1,TRBJ2-7,CASSLLRGHHEQYF,TGTGCCAGCAGCTTACTTAGGGGGCACCACGAGCAGTACTTC
TRBV5-1,NA,NA,TRBJ1-3,CASSLGVGVSRNTIYF,TGCGCCAGCAGCTTGGGAGTCGGGGTTTCGAGAAACACCATATATTTT
TRBV18,NA,TRBD2,TRBJ2-3,CASQISGTGTDTQYF,TGTGCCAGCCAGATTAGCGGGACCGGCACAGATACGCAGTATTTT
TRBV19,NA,TRBD1,TRBJ1-2,CASSPGDRASGGYTF,TGTGCCAGTAGTCCAGGGGACAGGGCCTCAGGTGGCTACACCTTC
TRBV4-3,NA,NA,TRBJ2-1,CASSQDFGGEQFF,TGCGCCAGCAGCCAAGATTTCGGGGGTGAGCAGTTCTTC
TRBV18,NA,TRBD1,TRBJ2-2,CASSPNRYRGNTGELFF,TGTGCCAGCTCACCAAACCGATACAGGGGCAACACCGGGGAGCTGTTTTTT
TRBV18,NA,NA,TRBJ1-5,CASSHRVEDQPQHF,TGTGCCAGCTCCCACAGGGTGGAGGACCAGCCCCAGCATTTT
TRBV11-3,NA,TRBD1,TRBJ2-7,CASSLGTGTHYEQYF,TGTGCCAGCAGCTTAGGGACAGGGACTCATTACGAGCAGTACTTC
TRBV28,NA,NA,TRBJ1-3,CASSLFGPGNTIYF,TGTGCCAGCAGTTTATTTGGGCCCGGAAACACCATATATTTT
TRBV10-3,NA,TRBD2,TRBJ2-5,CAISESSSGGETQYF,TGTGCCATCAGTGAGTCGAGTAGCGGGGGTGAGACCCAGTACTTC
TRBV4-2,NA,TRBD2,TRBJ2-7,CASSQDSGLASEQYF,TGTGCCAGCAGCCAAGACTCGGGACTAGCGAGTGAGCAGTACTTC
TRBV5-1,NA,NA,TRBJ1-2,CASSRGDYGYTF,TGCGCCAGCAGCAGAGGAGACTATGGCTACACCTTC
TRBV2,NA,NA,TRBJ1-1,CASSEAGFSGVEAFF,TGTGCCAGCAGTGAAGCGGGTTTCTCAGGGGTTGAAGCTTTCTTT
TRBV6-5,NA,TRBD1,TRBJ2-7,CASSYSITGQAYEQYF,TGTGCCAGCAGTTACTCGATAACGGGACAGGCCTACGAGCAGTACTTC
TRBV29-1,NA,TRBD2,TRBJ2-1,CSPSGGLAMGAYNEQFF,TGCAGCCCCTCGGGGGGACTAGCGATGGGGGCCTACAATGAGCAGTTCTTC
TRBV23-1,once,NA,TRBJ2-7,CASSTQSVKSYEQYF,TGCGCCAGCAGTACCCAATCGGTTAAATCCTACGAGCAGTACTTC
TRBV6-6,NA,NA,TRBJ1-2,CASSYPGNLYGYTF,TGTGCCAGCAGTTACCCCGGGAATCTCTATGGCTACACCTTC
TRBV7-9,NA,TRBD2,TRBJ2-3,CASSPRLAGVADTQYF,TGTGCCAGCAGCCCGAGACTAGCGGGAGTGGCAGATACGCAGTATTTT
TRBV11-2,NA,TRBD2,TRBJ2-1,CASSFPRLAGEGTYNEQFF,TGTGCCAGCAGCTTTCCCCGACTAGCGGGAGAGGGGACCTACAATGAGCAGTTCTTC
TRBV6-5,few,NA,TRBJ1-5,CASSSGLLNQPQHF,TGTGCCAGCAGTTCGGGACTCCTGAATCAGCCCCAGCATTTT
TRBV2,NA,TRBD2,TRBJ2-1,CASRGVTKGGGTYNEQFF,TGTGCCAGCAGGGGGGTCACTAAGGGCGGGGGGACCTACAATGAGCAGTTCTTC
TRBV6-1,few,TRBD1,TRBJ1-5,CASNPGGVNQPQHF,TGTGCCAGCAACCCAGGGGGTGTTAATCAGCCCCAGCATTTT
TRBV29-1,NA,TRBD1,TRBJ2-7,CSVAGQGRYEQYF,TGCAGCGTTGCGGGACAGGGACGATACGAGCAGTACTTC
TRBV9,once,TRBD1,TRBJ2-7,CASSGGQGTYEQYF,TGTGCCAGCAGCGGGGGACAGGGGACCTACGAGCAGTACTTC
TRBV5-1,NA,TRBD2,TRBJ2-5,CASSLVAGGPQETQYF,TGCGCCAGCAGCTTGGTTGCGGGGGGACCTCAAGAGACCCAGTACTTC
TRBV18,NA,TRBD1,TRBJ2-2,CASLNDRAGELFF,TGTGCCAGCCTTAATGACAGGGCCGGGGAGCTGTTTTTT
TRBV4-1,NA,TRBD2,TRBJ2-5,CASSQRSGGQETQYF,TGCGCCAGCAGCCAACGGTCGGGGGGGCAAGAGACCCAGTACTTC
TRBV19,few,NA,TRBJ1-5,CASSWWQGNQPQHF,TGTGCCAGTAGTTGGTGGCAGGGCAATCAGCCCCAGCATTTT
TRBV19,NA,TRBD1,TRBJ2-5,CATSQTGMETQYF,TGTGCCACCAGTCAGACAGGGATGGAGACCCAGTACTTC